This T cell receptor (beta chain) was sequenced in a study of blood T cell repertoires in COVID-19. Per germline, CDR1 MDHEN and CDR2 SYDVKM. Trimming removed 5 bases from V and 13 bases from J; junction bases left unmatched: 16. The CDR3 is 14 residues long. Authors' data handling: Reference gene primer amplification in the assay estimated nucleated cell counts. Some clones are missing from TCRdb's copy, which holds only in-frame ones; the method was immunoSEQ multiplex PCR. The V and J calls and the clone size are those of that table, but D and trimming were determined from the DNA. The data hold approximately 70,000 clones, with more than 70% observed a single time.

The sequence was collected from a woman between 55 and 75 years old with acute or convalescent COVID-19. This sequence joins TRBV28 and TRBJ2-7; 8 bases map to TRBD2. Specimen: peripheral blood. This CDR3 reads CASSLSTNSGEPYF. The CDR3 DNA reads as TGTGCCAGCAGTCTATCGACCAATAGCGGGGAGCCTTACTTC.